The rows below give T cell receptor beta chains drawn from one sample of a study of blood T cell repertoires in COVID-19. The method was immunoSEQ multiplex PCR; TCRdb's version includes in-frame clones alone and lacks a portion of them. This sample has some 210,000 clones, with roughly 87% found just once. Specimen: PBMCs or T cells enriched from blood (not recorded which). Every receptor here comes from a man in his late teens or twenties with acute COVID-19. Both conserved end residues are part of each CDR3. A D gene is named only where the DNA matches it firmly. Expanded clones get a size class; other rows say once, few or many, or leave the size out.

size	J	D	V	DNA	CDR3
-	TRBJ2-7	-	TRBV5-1	TGCGCCAGCAGTGCGGTCCAGAACTACGAGCAGTACTTC	CASSAVQNYEQYF
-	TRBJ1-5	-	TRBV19	TGTGCCAGTAGTATTGGGGCTGGGCAGCCCCAGCATTTT	CASSIGAGQPQHF
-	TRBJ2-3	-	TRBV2	TGTGCCAGCAGTCGGGACTCCCCAGCAGATACGCAGTATTTT	CASSRDSPADTQYF
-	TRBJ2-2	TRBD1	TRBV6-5	TGTGCCAGCAGCCTAGACAGGGTGGGCACCGGGGAGCTGTTTTTT	CASSLDRVGTGELFF
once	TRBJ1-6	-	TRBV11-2	TGTGCCAGCAGCTCCTCTGGGCGCAAAAATTCACCCCTCCACTTT	CASSSSGRKNSPLHF
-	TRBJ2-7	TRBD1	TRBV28	TGTGCCAGCACCCGACAGGGTCAGAAGTACTTC	CASTRQGQKYF
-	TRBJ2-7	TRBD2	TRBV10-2	TGCGCCAGTTCGGAACTATCCAGCGGGAGCTTCTACGAGCAGTACTTC	CASSELSSGSFYEQYF
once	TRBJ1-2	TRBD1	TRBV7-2	TGTGCCAGCAGCTTAGCTCAGGGGGATGGCTACACCTTC	CASSLAQGDGYTF
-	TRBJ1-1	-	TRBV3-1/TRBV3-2	TGTGCCAGCAGCCCGACTATGGGGAACACTGAAGCTTTCTTT	CASSPTMGNTEAFF
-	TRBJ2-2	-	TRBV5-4	TGTGCCAGCAGCTTTAGCGAAACCGGGGAGCTGTTTTTT	CASSFSETGELFF
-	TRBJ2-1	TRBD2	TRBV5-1	TGCGCCAGCAGCTGGACTAGCGGGAGGGCCCTGAATGAGCAGTTCTTC	CASSWTSGRALNEQFF
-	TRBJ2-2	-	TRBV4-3	TGCGCCAGCAGCCAAGATCCTACAGGGGGGGACACCGGGGAGCTGTTTTTT	CASSQDPTGGDTGELFF
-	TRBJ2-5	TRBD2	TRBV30	TGTGCCTGGAGTAGGGGAGGAGGGCTAACTAGCGGGGTTAGAGAGACCCAGTACTTC	CAWSRGGGLTSGVRETQYF
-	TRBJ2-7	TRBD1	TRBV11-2	TGTGCCAGCAGCTTAGTCGGAGCAGGACAGGGGTCCTACGAGCAGTACTTC	CASSLVGAGQGSYEQYF
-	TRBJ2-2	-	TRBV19	TGTGCCAGTAGTACCGACAGGTATGCTTCGGAGCTGTTTTTT	CASSTDRYASELFF
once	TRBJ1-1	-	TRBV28	TGTGCCAGCAGTCTCCCTCCGACGGGTCACTTT	CASSLPPTGHF